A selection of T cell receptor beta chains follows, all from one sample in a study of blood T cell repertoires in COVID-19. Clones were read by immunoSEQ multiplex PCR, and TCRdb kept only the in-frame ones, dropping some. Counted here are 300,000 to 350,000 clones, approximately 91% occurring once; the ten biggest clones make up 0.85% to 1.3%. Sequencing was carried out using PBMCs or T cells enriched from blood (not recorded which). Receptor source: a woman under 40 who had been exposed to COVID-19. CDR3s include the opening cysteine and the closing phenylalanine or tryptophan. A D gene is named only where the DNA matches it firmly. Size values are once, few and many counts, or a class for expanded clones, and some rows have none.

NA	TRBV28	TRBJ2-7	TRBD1	CASSPRDREAEQYF	TGTGCCAGCAGTCCCAGGGACAGGGAGGCCGAGCAGTACTTC
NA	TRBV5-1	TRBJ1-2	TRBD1	CASSPDGQGRFYGYTF	TGCGCCAGCAGCCCCGACGGACAGGGAAGGTTCTATGGCTACACCTTC
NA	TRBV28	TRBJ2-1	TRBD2	CASRGGVQFF	TGTGCCAGCAGGGGGGGGGTGCAGTTCTTC
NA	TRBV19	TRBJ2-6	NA	CATRQVTFSGANVLTF	TGTGCCACCAGACAGGTTACCTTCTCTGGGGCCAACGTCCTGACTTTC
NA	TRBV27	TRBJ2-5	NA	CASSPEGLKTQYF	TGTGCCAGCAGTCCAGAGGGTTTAAAGACCCAGTACTTC
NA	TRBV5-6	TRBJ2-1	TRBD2	CASSKGTSGNNEQFF	TGTGCCAGCAGCAAGGGGACTAGCGGGAACAATGAGCAGTTCTTC
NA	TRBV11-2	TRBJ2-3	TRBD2	CASSARPGTSGSSTDTQYF	TGTGCCAGCAGCGCCAGACCCGGGACTAGCGGGAGTAGCACAGATACGCAGTATTTT
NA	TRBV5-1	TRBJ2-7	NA	CASSSDAYEQYF	TGCGCCAGCAGCAGCGATGCCTACGAGCAGTACTTC
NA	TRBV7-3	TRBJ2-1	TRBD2	CASSLTPSGGYNEQFF	TGTGCCAGCAGCTTAACGCCTAGCGGGGGCTACAATGAGCAGTTCTTC
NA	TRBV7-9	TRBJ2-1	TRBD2	CASSLSSGYNEQFF	TGTGCCAGCAGCTTGTCTAGCGGGTACAATGAGCAGTTCTTC
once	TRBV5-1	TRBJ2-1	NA	CASSLLPGSYNEQFF	TGCGCCAGCAGCCTCCTCCCGGGATCCTACAATGAGCAGTTCTTC
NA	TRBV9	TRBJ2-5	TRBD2	CASSVEPGTRYGETQYF	TGTGCCAGCAGCGTAGAACCTGGGACTAGGTATGGGGAGACCCAGTACTTC
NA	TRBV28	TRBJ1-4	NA	CASGGTTNEKLFF	TGTGCCAGCGGGGGGACAACTAATGAAAAACTGTTTTTT
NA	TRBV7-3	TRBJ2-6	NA	CASSLKFGGANVLTF	TGTGCCAGCAGCTTAAAATTCGGTGGGGCCAACGTCCTGACTTTC
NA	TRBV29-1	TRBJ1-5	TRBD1	CSVETGGNQPQHF	TGCAGCGTTGAGACAGGGGGCAATCAGCCCCAGCATTTT
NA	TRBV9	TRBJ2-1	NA	CASSVARGSYNEQFF	TGTGCCAGCAGCGTAGCCAGGGGCTCCTACAATGAGCAGTTCTTC
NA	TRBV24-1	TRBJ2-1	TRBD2	CATSDLESGRAVEQFF	TGTGCCACCAGTGATTTAGAGAGCGGGAGGGCCGTTGAGCAGTTCTTC
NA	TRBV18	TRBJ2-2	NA	CASTLHDPGVPGELFF	TGTGCCAGCACGCTCCATGACCCTGGAGTTCCCGGGGAGCTGTTTTTT
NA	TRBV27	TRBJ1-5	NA	CASQGRMAGQPQHF	TGTGCCAGCCAGGGGCGGATGGCAGGCCAGCCCCAGCATTTT
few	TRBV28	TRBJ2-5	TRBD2	CASSPRTSGTKETQYF	TGTGCCAGCAGTCCCCGGACTAGCGGGACGAAGGAGACCCAGTACTTC
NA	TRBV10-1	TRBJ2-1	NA	CASSVFKTTYNEQFF	TGCGCCAGCAGTGTTTTTAAAACTACCTACAATGAGCAGTTCTTC
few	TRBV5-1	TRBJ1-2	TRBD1	CASSLETGAKNYGYTF	TGCGCCAGCAGCTTGGAGACAGGGGCCAAAAACTATGGCTACACCTTC
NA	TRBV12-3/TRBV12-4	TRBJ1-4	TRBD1	CASTRQGYEKLFF	TGTGCCAGCACCCGACAGGGGTATGAAAAACTGTTTTTT
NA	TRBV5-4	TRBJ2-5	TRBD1	CASSTGTVLETQYF	TGTGCCAGCAGCACCGGGACAGTCCTCGAGACCCAGTACTTC
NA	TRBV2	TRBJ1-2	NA	CASSEEEGVDYTF	TGTGCCAGCAGTGAAGAGGAGGGCGTCGACTACACCTTC
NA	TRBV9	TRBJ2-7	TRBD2	CASSVRTSLEEQYF	TGTGCCAGCAGCGTAAGGACTAGCTTGGAAGAGCAGTACTTC
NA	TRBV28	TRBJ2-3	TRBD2	CASSQSSGNTDTQYF	TGTGCCAGCAGTCAAAGTAGCGGGAACACAGATACGCAGTATTTT
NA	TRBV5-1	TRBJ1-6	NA	CASSLDMGEDSPLHF	TGCGCCAGCAGCTTGGATATGGGGGAGGATTCACCCCTCCACTTT
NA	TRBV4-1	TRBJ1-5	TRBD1	CASSQVRGTGEDRNQPQHF	TGCGCCAGCAGCCAAGTACGAGGGACAGGGGAGGATCGCAATCAGCCCCAGCATTTT
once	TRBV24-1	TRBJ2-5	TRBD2	CATKEAGVGETQYF	TGTGCCACCAAGGAGGCGGGAGTGGGGGAGACCCAGTACTTC
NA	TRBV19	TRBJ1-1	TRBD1	CASSSQGVSEAFF	TGTGCCAGTAGTTCCCAGGGGGTTTCTGAAGCTTTCTTT
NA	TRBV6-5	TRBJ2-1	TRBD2	CASSYLSGRGYNEQFF	TGTGCCAGCAGTTACCTATCCGGGAGGGGCTACAATGAGCAGTTCTTC
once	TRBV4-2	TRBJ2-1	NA	CASSQGRGEQFF	TGTGCCAGCAGCCAAGGGCGCGGGGAGCAGTTCTTC
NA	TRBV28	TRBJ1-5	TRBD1	CASGDRSNQPQHF	TGTGCCAGCGGGGACAGGAGCAATCAGCCCCAGCATTTT
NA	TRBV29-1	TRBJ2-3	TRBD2	CSVPSTSGVYDTQYF	TGCAGCGTCCCCTCGACTAGCGGGGTCTATGATACGCAGTATTTT
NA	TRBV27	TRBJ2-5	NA	CASSHGRAETQYF	TGTGCCAGCAGCCACGGCAGGGCAGAGACCCAGTACTTC
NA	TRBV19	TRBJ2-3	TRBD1	CASSPGTGYWVGADTQYF	TGTGCCAGTAGTCCCGGGACAGGGTACTGGGTCGGCGCAGATACGCAGTATTTT
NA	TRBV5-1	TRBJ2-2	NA	CASSFSLGGTGELFF	TGCGCCAGCAGTTTTTCGCTAGGAGGGACCGGGGAGCTGTTTTTT
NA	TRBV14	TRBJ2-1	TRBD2	CASSRALGRANEQFF	TGTGCCAGCAGCAGGGCCCTCGGGAGGGCCAATGAGCAGTTCTTC
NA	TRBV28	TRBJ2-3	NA	CASRLSGPSTDTQYF	TGTGCCAGCAGGCTAAGCGGGCCAAGCACAGATACGCAGTATTTT
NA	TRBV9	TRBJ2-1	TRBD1	CASAVGTGGYNEQFF	TGTGCCAGCGCTGTGGGGACAGGGGGGTACAATGAGCAGTTCTTC
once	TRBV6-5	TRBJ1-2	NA	CASSYSGGYGYTF	TGTGCCAGCAGTTACTCAGGCGGTTATGGCTACACCTTC
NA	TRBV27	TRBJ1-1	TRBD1	CASSLGGWGTEAFF	TGTGCCAGCAGTCTAGGGGGCTGGGGCACTGAAGCTTTCTTT
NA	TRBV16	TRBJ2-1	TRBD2	CASSQSRLAGDAYNEQFF	TGTGCCAGCAGCCAATCTCGACTAGCGGGAGACGCCTACAATGAGCAGTTCTTC
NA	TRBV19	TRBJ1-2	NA	CASTAAVRQSYTF	TGTGCCAGTACTGCTGCAGTTCGTCAGAGCTACACCTTC
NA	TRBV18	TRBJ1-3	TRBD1	CASSPGQTFSGNTIYF	TGTGCCAGCTCACCGGGACAGACCTTCTCTGGAAACACCATATATTTT
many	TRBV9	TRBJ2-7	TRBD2	CASSQGPGLAVDEQYF	TGTGCCAGCAGCCAGGGACCGGGACTAGCGGTCGACGAGCAGTACTTC
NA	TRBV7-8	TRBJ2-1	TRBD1	CASSFRDRGYNEQFF	TGTGCCAGCAGCTTTAGGGACAGGGGCTACAATGAGCAGTTCTTC
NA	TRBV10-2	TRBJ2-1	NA	CASSERGQMDPEGFF	TGCGCCAGCAGTGAAAGGGGACAGATGGACCCGGAGGGGTTCTTC
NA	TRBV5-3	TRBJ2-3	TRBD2	CARSLWREVLLGCTDTQYF	TGTGCCAGAAGCTTGTGGCGGGAGGTCCTCCTCGGTTGCACAGATACGCAGTATTTT
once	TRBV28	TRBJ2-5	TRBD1	CASSLAGTGGVETQYF	TGTGCCAGCAGTTTAGCCGGGACAGGGGGCGTCGAGACCCAGTACTTC
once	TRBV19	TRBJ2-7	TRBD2	CASSLGLAASYEQYF	TGTGCCAGTAGCCTGGGACTAGCGGCCTCCTACGAGCAGTACTTC
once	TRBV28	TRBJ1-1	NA	CASSTRAGTEAFF	TGTGCCAGCAGTACGAGGGCGGGTACTGAAGCTTTCTTT
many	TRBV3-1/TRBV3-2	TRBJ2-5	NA	CASSQGRSGPQETQYF	TGTGCCAGCAGCCAAGGTCGCAGCGGGCCCCAAGAGACCCAGTACTTC
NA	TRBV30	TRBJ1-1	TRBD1	CAWSSGQAVNTEAFF	TGTGCCTGGAGTTCGGGACAGGCGGTGAACACTGAAGCTTTCTTT
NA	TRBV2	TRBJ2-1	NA	CASGIAAYNEQFF	TGTGCCAGCGGTATAGCGGCCTACAATGAGCAGTTCTTC